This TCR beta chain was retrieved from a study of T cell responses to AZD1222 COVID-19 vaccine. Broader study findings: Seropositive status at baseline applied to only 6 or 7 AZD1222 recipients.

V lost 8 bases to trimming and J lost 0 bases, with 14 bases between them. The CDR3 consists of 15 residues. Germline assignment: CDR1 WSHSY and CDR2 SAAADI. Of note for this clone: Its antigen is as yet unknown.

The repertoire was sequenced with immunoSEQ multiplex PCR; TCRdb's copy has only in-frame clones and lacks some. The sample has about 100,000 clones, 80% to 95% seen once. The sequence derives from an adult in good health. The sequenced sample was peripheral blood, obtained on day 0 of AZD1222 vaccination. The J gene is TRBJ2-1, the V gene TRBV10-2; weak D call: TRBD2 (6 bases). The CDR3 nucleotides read TGCGCCAGCGTCAGCGGGTCAAGCTCCTACAATGAGCAGTTCTTC. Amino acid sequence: CASVSGSSSYNEQFF.